A selection of T cell receptor beta chains follows, all from one sample in a study of shared clonotypes between healthy human individuals. Repertoires were generated with immunoSEQ multiplex PCR, while TCRdb's copy carries only in-frame clones and drops some. The sample carries 1,100,000 or so clones, around 82% recorded once. The sample taken for sequencing was memory CD4+ T cells from PBMCs. The source is a man in his late teens or twenties in good health. Some clones in this sample may be carry-over from other donors' samples. Both conserved end residues are part of each CDR3. A D gene is named only where the DNA matches it firmly. Clone size is given for some rows only: seen once, a few or many times, or a class if the clone is expanded.

d_gene | j_gene | abundance | v_gene | CDR3aa | CDR3nt
- | TRBJ1-3 | - | TRBV6-5 | CASSYGRNSGNTIYF | TGTGCCAGCAGTTACGGCCGTAATTCTGGAAACACCATATATTTT
- | TRBJ1-2 | - | TRBV28 | CASRVVANYGYTF | TGTGCCAGCAGGGTGGTAGCTAACTATGGCTACACCTTC
TRBD2 | TRBJ2-2 | - | TRBV4-3 | CASSQDRRASGNTGELFF | TGCGCCAGCAGCCAAGATCGAAGGGCTAGCGGAAACACCGGGGAGCTGTTTTTT
TRBD2 | TRBJ2-1 | - | TRBV30 | CAWSDAGVGEQFF | TGTGCCTGGAGTGATGCGGGAGTAGGTGAGCAGTTCTTC
TRBD1 | TRBJ1-2 | few | TRBV2 | CASSGDRGGIYGYTF | TGTGCCAGCAGTGGGGACAGGGGTGGAATCTATGGCTACACCTTC
- | TRBJ1-1 | - | TRBV7-8 | CASSLVRANTEAFF | TGTGCCAGCAGCTTAGTCAGGGCGAACACTGAAGCTTTCTTT
- | TRBJ2-5 | - | TRBV5-1 | CASSLGSSEETQYF | TGCGCCAGCAGCTTGGGGTCTTCGGAAGAGACCCAGTACTTC
- | TRBJ2-1 | - | TRBV6-6 | CASSEANEQFF | TGTGCCAGCAGTGAGGCCAATGAGCAGTTCTTC
- | TRBJ2-2 | few | TRBV11-2 | CASSSLQGAGELFF | TGTGCCAGCAGCTCACTTCAGGGAGCCGGGGAGCTGTTTTTT
TRBD2 | TRBJ2-2 | - | TRBV5-1 | CASSLEASGITGELFF | TGCGCCAGCAGCTTGGAGGCTAGCGGGATTACCGGGGAGCTGTTTTTT
- | TRBJ1-2 | few | TRBV6-5 | CASTALQGRGYTF | TGTGCCAGCACTGCGCTACAGGGACGCGGCTACACCTTC
- | TRBJ1-4 | - | TRBV5-1 | CASSLGQRATNEKLFF | TGCGCCAGCAGCCTAGGACAGCGAGCAACTAATGAAAAACTGTTTTTT
- | TRBJ1-3 | - | TRBV9 | CASSVGTESSGNTIYF | TGTGCCAGCAGCGTAGGAACAGAGAGCTCTGGAAACACCATATATTTT
- | TRBJ2-7 | - | TRBV28 | CASSLRGPYEQYF | TGTGCCAGCAGTTTAAGGGGCCCCTACGAGCAGTACTTC
TRBD1 | TRBJ2-7 | once | TRBV9 | CASSVRQGSKQYF | TGTGCCAGCAGCGTCCGACAGGGGAGTAAGCAGTACTTC
TRBD2 | TRBJ2-5 | - | TRBV2 | CASRVEGGIQETQYF | TGTGCCAGCAGGGTAGAGGGAGGGATTCAAGAGACCCAGTACTTC
- | TRBJ1-2 | - | TRBV27 | CATRGSLRGVYGYTF | TGTGCCACACGTGGTTCGTTAAGGGGAGTATATGGCTACACCTTC
- | TRBJ2-7 | - | TRBV6-5 | CASSYITSKAYEQYF | TGTGCCAGCAGTTATATTACTAGCAAAGCCTACGAGCAGTACTTC
TRBD1 | TRBJ1-5 | few | TRBV6-5 | CASSYGQGNQPQHF | TGTGCCAGCAGTTACGGACAGGGCAATCAGCCCCAGCATTTT
- | TRBJ2-7 | - | TRBV10-3 | CATREGDTYEQYF | TGTGCCACCAGAGAAGGGGATACCTACGAGCAGTACTTC
- | TRBJ1-5 | few | TRBV30 | CAWSVGRGQPQHF | TGTGCCTGGAGTGTAGGCCGGGGTCAGCCCCAGCATTTT
TRBD1 | TRBJ2-1 | - | TRBV6-6 | CASSAQGAEYNEQFF | TGTGCCAGCAGTGCACAGGGGGCGGAATACAATGAGCAGTTCTTC
TRBD1 | TRBJ2-5 | - | TRBV18 | CASSLGQGTLTGQYF | TGTGCCAGCTCCCTCGGACAGGGAACCTTAACAGGCCAGTACTTC
- | TRBJ1-1 | - | TRBV20-1 | CSASDLEAAFF | TGCAGTGCTAGCGACCTTGAGGCAGCTTTCTTT
- | TRBJ2-3 | - | TRBV6-1 | CASSVTIDTQYF | TGTGCCAGCAGTGTGACTATCGATACGCAGTATTTT
- | TRBJ2-1 | - | TRBV28 | CASSTRRSGTYNEQFF | TGTGCCAGCAGTACCAGGAGGAGCGGAACTTACAATGAGCAGTTCTTC
- | TRBJ2-7 | - | TRBV6-6 | CASNSPPVSYEQYF | TGTGCCAGCAATTCCCCGCCAGTCTCCTACGAGCAGTACTTC
- | TRBJ2-5 | - | TRBV7-3 | CASSLLGTVQETQYF | TGTGCCAGCAGCTTACTGGGGACGGTCCAAGAGACCCAGTACTTC
TRBD2 | TRBJ2-5 | - | TRBV27 | CASGGLAEETQYF | TGTGCCAGCGGGGGACTAGCGGAGGAGACCCAGTACTTC
TRBD2 | TRBJ2-3 | - | TRBV5-1 | CASSLGLAEKTTDTQYF | TGCGCCAGCAGCCTAGGACTAGCGGAGAAGACAACAGATACGCAGTATTTT